This entry concerns a single T cell receptor beta chain. Its antigen remains unknown. TCRdb reprocessed the PCR reads with MiXCR, giving one entry per CDR3 protein. The sample shows some 65,000 distinct CDR3 sequences, approximately 17% of them seen only once. The data derive from a study of molecular identifiers for immune sequencing clone quantification. Whole-study context: Sequencing covered four of five parts into which replicate RNA from about 20,000 or 100,000 naive CD8 cells was split.

Sorting defined naive CD8 T cells as CD8+CD4-CCR7+CD45RA+. Study-wide results and limits: Clones above 20 RNA copies contained over 98% of effector molecules but under 1% of naive ones. Barcode sharing among identical TCR molecules could make large clones appear smaller.

V lost 2 bases to trimming and J lost 2 bases, with 13 bases between them. CDR1 SGHVS and CDR2 FQNEAQ come from the germline V gene. The CDR3 loop spans 16 amino acids. The specimen sequenced was naive CD8+ T cells from blood, with Jurkat cell RNA spiked in. Noted subset: FACS-sorted CD8+CD4-CCR7+CD45RA+ naive T cells. This TCR was sampled from a human donor in good health. Some libraries in this study had Jurkat cell RNA spiked in. The chain combines TRBV7-8 with TRBJ2-1, with D perhaps TRBD1 (6 bases). The CDR3 nucleotides read TGTGCCAGCAGCTTACCACAGGGTAGCACCTACAATGAGCAGTTCTTC. It encodes CASSLPQGSTYNEQFF.